This section outlines one T cell receptor (beta chain) sequence together with its context. This entry is derived from a study of blood T cell repertoires in COVID-19. Background on the study: Sources were T cells, B-cell-depleted T cells, or PBMCs; the material itself was cDNA or gDNA.

TCRdb keeps only in-frame clones here, not all; method: immunoSEQ multiplex PCR. The top ten clones hold 10% to 15% of a sample with 120,000 to 150,000 clones, over 75% of them seen once. The germline CDR1 and CDR2 sequences are SGHTA and FQGTGA. The CDR3 loop spans 13 amino acids. Trimming took 5 bases from V and 4 from J, leaving 6 bases between them. This chain links TRBV7-3 with TRBJ1-6; no firm D call. The TCR was taken from a man aged 60 to 75 with active or convalescent COVID-19. The material sequenced was peripheral blood. The CDR3 nucleotides are TGTGCCAGCAGCCAGGTGTATAATTCACCCCTCCACTTT. This translates into CASSQVYNSPLHF. Together with reference TRBV7-3 and TRBJ1-6, the CDR3 gives the full variable domain: GAGVSQTPSNKVTEKGKYVELRCDPISGHTALYWYRQSLGQGPEFLIYFQGTGAADDSGLPNDRFFAVRPEGSVSTLKIQRTERGDSAVYLCASSQVYNSPLHFGNGTRLTVT.